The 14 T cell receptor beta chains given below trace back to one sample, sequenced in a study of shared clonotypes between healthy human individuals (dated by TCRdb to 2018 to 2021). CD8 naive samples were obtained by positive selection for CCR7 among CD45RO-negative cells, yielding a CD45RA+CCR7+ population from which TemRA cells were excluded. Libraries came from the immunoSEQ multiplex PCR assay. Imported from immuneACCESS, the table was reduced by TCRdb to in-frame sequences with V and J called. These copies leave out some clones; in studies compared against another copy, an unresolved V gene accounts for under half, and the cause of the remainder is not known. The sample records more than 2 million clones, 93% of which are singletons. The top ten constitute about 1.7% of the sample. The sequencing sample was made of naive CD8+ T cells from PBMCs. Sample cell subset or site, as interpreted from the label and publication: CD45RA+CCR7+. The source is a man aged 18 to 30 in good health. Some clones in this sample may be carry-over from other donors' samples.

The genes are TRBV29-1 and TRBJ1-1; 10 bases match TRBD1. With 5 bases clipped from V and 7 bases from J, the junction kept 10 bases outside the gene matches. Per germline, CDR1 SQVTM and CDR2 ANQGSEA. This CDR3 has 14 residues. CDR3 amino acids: CSVLLRDRGGEAFF. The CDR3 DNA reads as TGCAGCGTTCTACTCCGGGACAGGGGCGGTGAAGCTTTCTTT. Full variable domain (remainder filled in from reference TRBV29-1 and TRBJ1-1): SAVISQKPSRDICQRGTSLTIQCQVDSQVTMMFWYRQQPGQSLTLIATANQGSEATYESGFVIDKFPISRPNLTFSTLTVSNMSPEDSSIYLCSVLLRDRGGEAFFGQGTRLTVV.

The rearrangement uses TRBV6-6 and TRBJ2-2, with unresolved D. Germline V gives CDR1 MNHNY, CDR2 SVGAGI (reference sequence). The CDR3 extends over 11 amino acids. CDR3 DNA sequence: TGTGTCCTGTTGGGCACCGGGGAGCTGTTTTTT. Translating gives CVLLGTGELFF.

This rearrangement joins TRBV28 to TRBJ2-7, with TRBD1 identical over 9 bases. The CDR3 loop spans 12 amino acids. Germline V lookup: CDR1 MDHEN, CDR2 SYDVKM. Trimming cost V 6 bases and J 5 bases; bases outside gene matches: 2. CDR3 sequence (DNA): TGTGCCAGCAGACAGGGGGCTCACGAGCAGTACTTC. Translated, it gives CASRQGAHEQYF.

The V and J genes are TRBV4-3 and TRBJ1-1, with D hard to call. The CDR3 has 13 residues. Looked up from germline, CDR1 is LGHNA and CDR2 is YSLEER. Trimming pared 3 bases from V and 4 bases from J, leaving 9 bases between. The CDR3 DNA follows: TGCGCCAGCAGCCAGAGACCGGGCACTGAAGCTTTCTTT. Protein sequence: CASSQRPGTEAFF.

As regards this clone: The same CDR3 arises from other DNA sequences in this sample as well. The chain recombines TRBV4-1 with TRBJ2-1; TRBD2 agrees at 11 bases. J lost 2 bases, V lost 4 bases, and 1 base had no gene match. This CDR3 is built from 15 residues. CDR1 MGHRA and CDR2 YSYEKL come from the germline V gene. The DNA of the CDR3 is TGCGCCAGCAGCCCACTAGCGGGAGCCTACAATGAGCAGTTCTTC. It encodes CASSPLAGAYNEQFF.

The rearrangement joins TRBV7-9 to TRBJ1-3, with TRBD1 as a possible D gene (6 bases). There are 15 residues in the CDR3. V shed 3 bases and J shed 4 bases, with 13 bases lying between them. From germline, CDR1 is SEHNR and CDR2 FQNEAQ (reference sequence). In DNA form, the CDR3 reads TGTGCCAGCAGCTTGGGAGTTGGGGGCGGAAACACCATATATTTT. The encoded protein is CASSLGVGGGNTIYF.

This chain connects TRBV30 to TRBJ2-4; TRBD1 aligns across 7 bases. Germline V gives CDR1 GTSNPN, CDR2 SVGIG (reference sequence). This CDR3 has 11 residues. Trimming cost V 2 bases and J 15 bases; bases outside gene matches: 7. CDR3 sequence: CAWSIDRERYF. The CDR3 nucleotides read TGTGCCTGGAGTATCGACAGGGAAAGGTACTTC.

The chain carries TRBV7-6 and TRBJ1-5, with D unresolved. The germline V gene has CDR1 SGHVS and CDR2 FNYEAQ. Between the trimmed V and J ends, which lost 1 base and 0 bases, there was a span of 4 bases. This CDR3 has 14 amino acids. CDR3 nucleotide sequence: TGTGCCAGCAGCTTAGGAAATAGCAATCAGCCCCAGCATTTT. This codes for CASSLGNSNQPQHF.

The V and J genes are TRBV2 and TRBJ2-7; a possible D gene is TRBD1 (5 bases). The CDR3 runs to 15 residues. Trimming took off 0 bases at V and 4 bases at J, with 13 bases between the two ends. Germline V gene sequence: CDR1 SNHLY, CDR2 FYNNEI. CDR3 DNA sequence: TGTGCCAGCAGTGAAGCTCAGGGATTCTTATACGAGCAGTACTTC. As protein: CASSEAQGFLYEQYF.

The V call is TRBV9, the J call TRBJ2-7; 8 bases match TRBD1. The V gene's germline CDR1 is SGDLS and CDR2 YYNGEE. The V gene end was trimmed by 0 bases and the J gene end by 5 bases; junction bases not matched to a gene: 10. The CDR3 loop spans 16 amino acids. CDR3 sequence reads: CASSVGGGQGLDEQYF. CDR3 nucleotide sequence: TGTGCCAGCAGCGTAGGAGGAGGACAGGGCCTGGACGAGCAGTACTTC.

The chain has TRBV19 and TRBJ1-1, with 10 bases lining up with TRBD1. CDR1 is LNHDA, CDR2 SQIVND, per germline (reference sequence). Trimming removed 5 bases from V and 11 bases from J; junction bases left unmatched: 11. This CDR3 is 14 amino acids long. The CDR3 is CASSPRGTGARAFF. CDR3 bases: TGTGCCAGTAGTCCAAGGGGGACAGGGGCCCGGGCTTTCTTT.

CDR3 in DNA: TGTGCCAGCAGCTTTGGTGGCACTAGCACAGATACGCAGTATTTT. This sequence encodes CASSFGGTSTDTQYF. J is TRBJ2-3 and V is TRBV7-6; D unclear. Germline V gene sequence: CDR1 SGHVS, CDR2 FNYEAQ. V lost 3 bases, J lost 0 bases, and 10 bases lay in between. The length of the CDR3 is 15 residues.

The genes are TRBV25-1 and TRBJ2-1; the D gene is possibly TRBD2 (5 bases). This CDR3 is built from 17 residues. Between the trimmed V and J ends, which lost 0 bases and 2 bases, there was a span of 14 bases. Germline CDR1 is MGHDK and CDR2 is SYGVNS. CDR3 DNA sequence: TGTGCCAGCAGTGAATACCCCCGCGGGCTTACCTACAATGAGCAGTTCTTC. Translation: CASSEYPRGLTYNEQFF.

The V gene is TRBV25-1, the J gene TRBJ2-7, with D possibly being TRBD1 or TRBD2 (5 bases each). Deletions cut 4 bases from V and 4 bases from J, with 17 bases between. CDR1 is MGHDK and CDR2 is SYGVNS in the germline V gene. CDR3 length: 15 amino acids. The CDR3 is CASSGGTVLLYEQYF. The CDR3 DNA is TGTGCCAGCAGTGGGGGGACGGTACTTCTATACGAGCAGTACTTC.